Reported below is one TCR beta chain. Its antigen target is currently unknown. No per-base quality is available; no much larger clone lies one base away. The library was generated by the immunoSEQ multiplex PCR assay. In its TCRdb copy, this immuneACCESS table keeps in-frame sequences only and misses some clones. Where compared with another copy, unresolved V genes explain less than half of these, and the others have no known cause. The sample data list 120,000 to 150,000 clones, and 92% of these were observed just once. 10% to 12% of the sample belongs to the ten largest clones. This entry is derived from a study of control samples from healthy donors and cancer patients (dated by TCRdb to about 2020). The cysteine opens and the phenylalanine closes a CDR3 of 16 amino acids. The CDR3 DNA has 48 bases and is translated from base 1. At the junction V is shortened by 1 base and J by 4 bases; bases outside the gene matches: 2. Via the germline V gene (reference sequence), CDR1 is MNHEY and CDR2 SMNVEV.

Sequenced material: blood. The chain is made from TRBV27 and TRBJ2-2; the central 11 bases match TRBD2. This TCR was recovered from a man aged 25 to 45 in good health. The nucleotide sequence is given as TGTGCCAGCAGTTTATGGCTAGCGGGAGGCACCGGGGAGCTGTTTTTT. Its coded protein is CASSLWLAGGTGELFF.